The T cell receptor beta chain under discussion was sequenced for a study of blood T cells in healthy people across ages. PCR was performed a second time for about 7 to 12 cycles using a sample-barcoded 5' primer and a J-beta primer mix. TCRdb processed the 5' RACE reads anew with MiXCR; each CDR3 protein has one entry. Here the sample spans 700,000 to 800,000 distinct CDR3 sequences, 43% being singletons. V was pared by 4 bases and J by 2 bases, with 9 bases of the junction left unmatched. In germline, CDR1 is SGHRS, CDR2 YFSETQ. The CDR3 spans 16 residues. A few counts support this clonotype. The sequence was obtained from an older woman in good health. The chain combines TRBV5-1 with TRBJ2-7; 10 nucleotides agree with TRBD1. Material: blood. CDR3 sequence: CASSPDEDRGAYEQYF. The CDR3 nucleotides read TGCGCCAGCAGCCCGGATGAGGACAGGGGGGCCTACGAGCAGTACTTC.